A single sample is the source of the 30 T cell receptor beta chains below, sequenced in a study of OX40 agonist ivuxolimab in advanced cancers. Here immunoSEQ multiplex PCR was the method, and the copy in TCRdb shows in-frame clones only, minus some. This table has around 66,000 clones, around 84% appearing once. The source was CD4+ or CD8+ T cells sorted from blood, collected in a trial of the OX40 agonist ivuxolimab. These receptors originate from an adult with an advanced solid tumor such as melanoma, head and neck, liver or kidney cancer.

The CDR3, as DNA: TGTGCCAGCAGTGAATATACGGGGGCTGCCAAAAACATTCAGTACTTC. Protein product: CASSEYTGAAKNIQYF. V and J are TRBV2 and TRBJ2-4; D is perhaps TRBD1 or TRBD2 (6 bases each). The germline V and J ends were trimmed by 2 bases and 1 base, with 12 bases remaining between them. Germline loops: CDR1 SNHLY, CDR2 FYNNEI. This CDR3 has 16 residues.

This clone was found a few times. This chain uses TRBV28 with TRBJ1-3, with TRBD1 matching 8 bases. CDR3 length: 16 amino acids. The germline CDR1 and CDR2 sequences are MDHEN and SYDVKM. V shed 4 bases, J shed 0 bases, and the junction held 5 bases outside the gene matches. CDR3: CASSSGQGHSGNTIYF. The CDR3 DNA reads as TGTGCCAGCAGTTCAGGACAGGGACACTCTGGAAACACCATATATTTT.

V and J are TRBV5-1 and TRBJ2-2, with 13 bases matching TRBD2. Trimming removed 3 bases from V and 5 bases from J; junction bases left unmatched: 7. This CDR3 spans 17 amino acids. Germline V gene lookup returns CDR1 SGHRS and CDR2 YFSETQ. The CDR3 here is CASSSTSGRLGTGELFF. The CDR3 DNA reads as TGCGCCAGCAGCTCGACTAGCGGGAGGTTGGGGACCGGGGAGCTGTTTTTT.

This sequence joins TRBV2 and TRBJ2-5; 7 bases align to TRBD1. V lost 6 bases to trimming and J lost 5 bases; unmatched junction nucleotides: 6. The CDR3 extends over 13 amino acids. The germline gives CDR1 SNHLY, CDR2 FYNNEI. The CDR3: CASRFQGVETQYF. CDR3 nucleotides: TGTGCCAGCAGGTTTCAGGGGGTGGAGACCCAGTACTTC.

The rearrangement links TRBV6-4 to TRBJ2-1; the match to TRBD2 covers 9 bases. The CDR3 loop spans 14 amino acids. Trimming at V came to 4 bases and at J to 8 bases, leaving 6 bases not matched to a gene. Germline V gives CDR1 MRHNA, CDR2 SNTAGT. CDR3 residues: CASSASGGPDEQFF. The CDR3 bases are TGTGCCAGCAGTGCAAGCGGGGGGCCCGATGAGCAGTTCTTC.

The chain employs TRBV28 and TRBJ2-7; D not resolved. This CDR3 is built from 13 residues. Trimming left V 7 bases short and J 4 bases short, with 14 bases between. Germline CDR1 reads MDHEN; CDR2 reads SYDVKM. The CDR3 sequence: CASTTQDGYEQYF. As DNA, the CDR3 is TGTGCCAGCACCACACAAGATGGTTACGAGCAGTACTTC.

This chain links TRBV27 with TRBJ2-1; 13 bases line up with TRBD2. The germline gives CDR1 MNHEY, CDR2 SMNVEV (reference sequence). This CDR3 spans 19 amino acids. V dropped 4 bases and J dropped 6; count of bases not matched to a gene: 15. In nucleotides, the CDR3 is TGTGCCAGCAGTTCTATTACTAGCGGGAGGGGGGGGTACACCAATGAGCAGTTCTTC. Amino acid sequence: CASSSITSGRGGYTNEQFF.

CDR3 sequence (DNA): TGTGCCAGCGAGCTTACCTATAATTCACCCCTCCACTTT. It yields the protein CASELTYNSPLHF. This chain joins TRBV7-9 and TRBJ1-6; no clear D gene. In germline, CDR1 is SEHNR, CDR2 FQNEAQ (reference sequence). The CDR3 is made up of 13 amino acids. Trimming took 8 bases from V and 2 from J, leaving 7 bases between them.

In its sample, this clone is medium-sized (0.01 to 0.1%). The chain couples TRBV15 to TRBJ1-5; TRBD1 matches at 9 bases. V dropped 4 bases and J dropped 5; count of bases not matched to a gene: 6. CDR3 length equals 15 residues. Germline lookup yields CDR1 LNHNV and CDR2 YYDKDF (reference sequence). The CDR3 here is CATSTWGQGDQPQHF. For the CDR3, the DNA is TGTGCCACCAGCACGTGGGGACAGGGCGATCAGCCCCAGCATTTT. Drawing the rest from reference TRBV15 and TRBJ1-5, the complete variable domain is DAMVIQNPRYQVTQFGKPVTLSCSQTLNHNVMYWYQQKSSQAPKLLFHYYDKDFNNEADTPDNFQSRRPNTSFCFLDIRSPGLGDTAMYLCATSTWGQGDQPQHFGDGTRLSIL.

This rearrangement joins TRBV6-1 to TRBJ2-1, with D hard to call. CDR1 MNHNS and CDR2 SASEGT come from the germline V gene. This CDR3 is built from 13 residues. V lost 1 base, J lost 12 bases, and 13 bases lay in between. CDR3 protein: CASSEDVPDRQFF. The CDR3 DNA sequence: TGTGCCAGCAGTGAAGATGTCCCCGATCGGCAGTTCTTC.

The chain couples TRBV5-1 to TRBJ1-6, with TRBD1 matching 7 bases. Trimming took 7 bases from V and 7 from J; bases not matched to a gene: 8. The CDR3 length is 14 residues. Germline CDR1 is SGHRS and CDR2 is YFSETQ. This chain's CDR3 is CASRRDSLNSPLHF. CDR3 in DNA: TGCGCCAGCCGCCGGGACAGCCTAAATTCACCCCTCCACTTT.

The chain recombines TRBV4-3 with TRBJ2-5; D not resolved. In germline, CDR1 is LGHNA, CDR2 YSLEER. V lost 6 bases and J lost 5, with 16 bases in between. CDR3 size: 14 residues. CDR3 in DNA: TGCGCCAGCAGGAGGAAGGGTTTCTATGAGACCCAGTACTTC. Translation: CASRRKGFYETQYF.

The gene calls are TRBV4-2 and TRBJ1-2; maybe TRBD1 (5 bases). Germline lookup yields CDR1 LGHNA and CDR2 YNFKEQ. The length of the CDR3 is 13 residues. The ends were cut back, 0 bases at V and 7 bases at J, with 9 bases in the middle. The CDR3 nucleotides read TGTGCCAGCAGCCAAGATCCCGGGGGTGGCTACACCTTC. It is translated as CASSQDPGGGYTF.

In this sample, this clone turned up once. This CDR3 is also generated by other DNA sequences in the sample. This rearrangement joins TRBV5-4 to TRBJ2-3; D unclear. The CDR3 extends over 13 amino acids. Germline V gene sequence: CDR1 SGHNT, CDR2 YYREEE (reference sequence). V was pared by 0 bases and J by 6 bases, with 8 bases between. The CDR3 region is CASSLDVRDTQYF. In DNA form, the CDR3 reads TGTGCCAGCAGCTTGGACGTACGGGATACGCAGTATTTT.

Points on this clone: Given a much more abundant clone one base away, this may be a read error. The same CDR3 arises from other DNA sequences in this sample as well. The chain has TRBV27 and TRBJ2-1; maybe TRBD2 (6 bases). CDR1 and CDR2 (germline): MNHEY, SMNVEV (reference sequence). The CDR3 length is 17 residues. The CDR3 is CASSLSAAGSSYNEQFF. In DNA form, the CDR3 reads TGTGCCAGTAGTTTAAGTGCTGCGGGAAGCTCCTACAATGAGCAGTTCTTC.

This clone was detected once. The chain has TRBV9 and TRBJ1-3; 10 nucleotides match TRBD1. The CDR3 covers 16 residues. Germline assignment: CDR1 SGDLS and CDR2 YYNGEE. The junction had 6 bases not matched to a gene; V was cut back by 4 bases and J by 2 bases. CDR3 residues: CASSLGQGYAGNTIYF. CDR3 DNA: TGTGCCAGCAGCTTGGGACAGGGGTACGCTGGAAACACCATATATTTT.

The chain joins TRBV9 to TRBJ1-3; unclear D gene. The germline gives CDR1 SGDLS, CDR2 YYNGEE. The CDR3 is 16 amino acids. Trimming took off 0 bases at V and 0 bases at J, with 10 bases between the two ends. For the CDR3, the DNA is TGTGCCAGCAGCGTAGCTTCGGCGGGCTCTGGAAACACCATATATTTT. This encodes CASSVASAGSGNTIYF.

The sample holds one count of this clone. The CDR3 loop is CASQQGSTDTQYF. DNA of the CDR3: TGCGCCAGCCAACAGGGGAGCACAGATACGCAGTATTTT. The J gene is TRBJ2-3, the V gene TRBV10-1; TRBD1 aligns across 7 bases. This CDR3 is built from 13 residues. V was clipped by 8 bases and J by 0 bases; unmatched bases: 2. Germline-derived CDR1 and CDR2 are WNHNN and SYGVQD (reference sequence).

The chain employs TRBV7-8 and TRBJ2-7, with D possibly matching TRBD1 (5 bases). This CDR3 is built from 14 residues. Germline CDR1 and CDR2: SGHVS and FQNEAQ. V lost 5 bases to trimming and J lost 1 base, with 12 bases between them. The DNA of the CDR3 is TGTGCCAGCAGCCCCCAAGGGGCTTCCTACGAGCAGTACGTC. Translated, it gives CASSPQGASYEQYV.

The chain employs TRBV5-4 and TRBJ2-3, with a weak D call TRBD1 (5 bases). The V end lost 4 bases, the J end lost 5 bases, and 8 bases lay between the germline ends. This CDR3 is 12 amino acids long. The germline V gene has CDR1 SGHNT and CDR2 YYREEE (reference sequence). The CDR3 nucleotides are TGTGCCAGCAGCCGACAGTTAGATACGCAGTATTTT. Encoded protein: CASSRQLDTQYF. The full variable domain, in which reference TRBV5-4 and TRBJ2-3 provide the parts outside the CDR3, is ETGVTQSPTHLIKTRGQQVTLRCSSQSGHNTVSWYQQALGQGPQFIFQYYREEENGRGNFPPRFSGLQFPNYSSELNVNALELDDSALYLCASSRQLDTQYFGPGTRLTVL.

This clone was found once. The chain links TRBV21-1 to TRBJ2-7; the table's TRBD1 call for D was not verified on the DNA. TRBV21-1 is classified as a pseudogene. The CDR3 is 15 residues long. CDR3 nucleotides: TGTGCCAGCAGCTTCACGAGGACAGGGGACTACGAGCAGTACGTC. It specifies CASSFTRTGDYEQYV.

This clone was recorded only once. The genes are TRBV10-3 and TRBJ1-1; no clear D. This CDR3 spans 14 amino acids. Trimming pared 0 bases from V and 7 bases from J, leaving 12 bases between. CDR1 and CDR2 (germline): ENHRY, SYGVKD. The CDR3 DNA is TGTGCCATCAGTGAGTCGATCCCGACAATTGAAGCTTTCTTT. The encoded protein is CAISESIPTIEAFF.

V gene TRBV19 combines with J gene TRBJ2-2; a possible D gene is TRBD2 (5 bases). Looked up from germline, CDR1 is LNHDA and CDR2 is SQIVND (reference sequence). This CDR3 has 15 amino acids. The CDR3 DNA follows: TGTGCGACGAGGTCTACCCGGGGTGCTCGGGGGGAGCTGTTTTTT. This sequence encodes CATRSTRGARGELFF.

The chain joins TRBV19 to TRBJ1-5; no definite D call. Deletions cut 3 bases from V and 4 bases from J, with 13 bases between. The CDR3 covers 15 residues. Germline values: CDR1 LNHDA, CDR2 SQIVND (reference sequence). This CDR3 reads CASSIYFSTNQPQHF. The CDR3 nucleotides read TGTGCCAGTAGTATTTATTTTTCTACAAATCAGCCCCAGCATTTT.

The chain uses TRBV27 and TRBJ1-2; D gene uncertain. The CDR3 runs 12 residues. V was trimmed by 4 bases and J by 8 bases, leaving 11 bases between them. Looked up from germline, CDR1 is MNHEY and CDR2 is SMNVEV (reference sequence). The CDR3 coding sequence is TGTGCCAGCAGTTCCAAAGGATTGGGCTACACCTTC. Its translation: CASSSKGLGYTF.

The chain carries TRBV28 and TRBJ2-4, with D uncertain. The CDR3 is 14 amino acids. Between the trimmed V and J ends, which lost 8 bases and 8 bases, there was a span of 19 bases. Germline lookup yields CDR1 MDHEN and CDR2 SYDVKM. CDR3 region: CASAPPDRVDIQYF. In nucleotides, the CDR3 is TGTGCCAGCGCCCCACCGGACCGGGTAGACATTCAGTACTTC.

The V gene is TRBV27, the J gene TRBJ1-4, with D unresolved. The CDR3 extends over 16 amino acids. In germline, CDR1 is MNHEY, CDR2 SMNVEV (reference sequence). V was cut by 2 bases and J by 4 bases, with 14 bases left in between. CDR3 protein: CASSLGPGVDNEKLFF. CDR3 in DNA: TGTGCCAGCAGTTTAGGCCCTGGGGTCGATAATGAAAAACTGTTTTTT.

This chain links TRBV18 with TRBJ2-4, with a possible D match to TRBD1 (6 bases). CDR1 is KGHSH and CDR2 is LQKENI in the germline V gene. Trimming removed 0 bases from V and 7 bases from J, with 10 bases in between. This CDR3 region has 14 residues. The chain's CDR3 is CASSPPDRGNIQYF. The CDR3 DNA reads TGTGCCAGCTCACCACCGGACAGAGGGAACATTCAGTACTTC.

The chain has TRBV5-1 and TRBJ2-6; D assignment may be TRBD1 or TRBD2 (6 bases each). The V and J ends lost 5 bases and 1 base respectively, with 22 bases between them. This CDR3 has 19 amino acids. Germline V gene lookup returns CDR1 SGHRS and CDR2 YFSETQ. The CDR3 bases are TGCGCCAGCAGGGGGGGAGCCCCGAGGGGGGCTTCTGGGGCCAACGTCCTGACTTTC. Its translation: CASRGGAPRGASGANVLTF.

The rearrangement joins TRBV7-2 to TRBJ2-3; 10 bases agree with TRBD2. Germline CDR1 reads SGHTA; CDR2 reads FQGNSA. The CDR3 extends over 15 amino acids. The V gene end was trimmed by 5 bases and the J gene end by 7 bases; junction bases not matched to a gene: 9. The CDR3 spells CASSASGGAEYTQYF. CDR3 bases: TGTGCCAGCAGCGCCAGCGGGGGGGCCGAATATACGCAGTATTTT.